This TCR beta chain was retrieved from a study of Graves' ophthalmopathy and Graves' hyperthyroidism. Whole-study context: Peripheral blood collection took place at initial diagnosis, before any treatment. Broader study findings: Clonotypes were expanded in thyroid at above 0.001 frequency, and most also appeared in blood. Sensitivity of roughly 88% and specificity of approximately 81% were achieved when a 13-signature model separated ophthalmopathy from stable hyperthyroidism.

For repertoire sequencing, the TCR beta CDR3 regions were amplified from RNA transcripts. The first round was an RT-PCR with HTBI primers, and the second round was a multiplex PCR. Via MiXCR, TCRdb re-called the multiplex PCR reads, giving one row per CDR3 protein. This table has some 370,000 distinct CDR3 sequences, about a sixth appearing once. This clonotype appeared many times. As yet, its antigen is unknown. Reliance was placed on clinical symptoms, serum thyroxine, TRAb, thyroid ultrasound and orbital computed tomography for diagnosis. The receptor comes from an adult woman with stable Graves' hyperthyroidism. Sequencing input: peripheral blood.

The CDR3 loop reads CASSYDGLNTEAFF. The CDR3 DNA reads TGTGCCAGCAGTTACGACGGCTTGAACACTGAAGCTTTCTTT. The rearrangement joins TRBV6-5 to TRBJ1-1; D is unresolved. CDR3 length: 14 residues. Germline assignment: CDR1 MNHEY and CDR2 SVGAGI. V was cut by 2 bases and J by 0 bases, with 7 bases left in between.